Presented here are 14 T cell receptor beta chains from one specimen sequenced in a study of blood T cells in healthy people across ages (dated by TCRdb to between 2014 and 2017). Library method: 5' RACE. The sample was run on an Illumina HiSeq 2500. A second PCR of roughly 6 to 11 cycles was run with a J-beta primer mix and a sample-barcoded 5' primer. The public sequencing data were trimmed at Q25 with fastp and processed into clonotypes with MiXCR by TCRdb, which kept only in-frame beta chains. Each entry is one CDR3 protein sequence, shown with its most common DNA and genes. The sample data list over a million distinct CDR3 sequences, and about 23% of these were observed just once. The top ten hold around 0.75% of the sample. This same sample was also part of a study on T cells of mothers and their children.

Sequenced input: blood. Receptors originate from a girl aged 2 to 10 in good health.

V gene TRBV20-1 combines with J gene TRBJ2-1; D is uncertain. The tail of the sequence fits TRBJ2-7 better, so the J call may be wrong. Germline CDR1 and CDR2: DFQATT and SNEGSKA (reference sequence). The CDR3 consists of 12 residues. CDR3 residues: CSARGATYEQYF. Written as DNA, the CDR3 is TGCAGTGCTAGAGGAGCTACCTACGAGCAGTACTTC.

The gene calls are TRBV18 and TRBJ2-2; perhaps TRBD1 as D (6 bases). The CDR3 consists of 13 residues. CDR1 is KGHSH, CDR2 LQKENI, per germline. Trimming left V 2 bases short and J 7 bases short, with 8 bases between. The CDR3 DNA follows: TGTGCCAGCTCACCAGGGGGCCTCGGGGAGCTGTTTTTT. Protein product: CASSPGGLGELFF.

This chain connects TRBV5-5 to TRBJ2-6, with D unclear. The CDR3 totals 15 residues. Germline V CDR1 and CDR2: SGHKS, YYEKEE (reference sequence). V was trimmed by 2 bases and J by 0 bases, leaving 6 bases between them. The CDR3 reads CASSFELSGANVLTF. The CDR3 DNA sequence: TGTGCCAGCAGCTTTGAACTCTCTGGGGCCAACGTCCTGACTTTC.

The chain links TRBV6-5 to TRBJ1-4; no reliable D call. The CDR3 runs to 15 residues. Germline lookup yields CDR1 MNHEY and CDR2 SVGAGI. The V and J ends lost 6 bases and 4 bases respectively, with 15 bases between them. The chain's CDR3 is CASRTLGSGNEKLFF. In DNA, the CDR3 is TGTGCCAGCAGGACCTTGGGGTCTGGTAATGAAAAACTGTTTTTT.

In its sample, this clonotype was seen a few times. This rearrangement joins TRBV5-1 to TRBJ2-1, with a tentative D call TRBD1 (5 bases). Trimming left V 0 bases short and J 0 bases short, with 13 bases between. This CDR3 is built from 17 residues. Germline-derived CDR1 and CDR2 are SGHRS and YFSETQ. The CDR3 sequence: CASSLGQIYSSYNEQFF. The CDR3 DNA follows: TGCGCCAGCAGCTTGGGACAGATCTACAGCTCCTACAATGAGCAGTTCTTC.

The chain employs TRBV7-9 and TRBJ1-1; no firm D call. Germline V gene data show CDR1 as SEHNR and CDR2 as FQNEAQ (reference sequence). V shed 5 bases and J shed 7 bases, with 8 bases lying between them. The CDR3 is 11 amino acids. The CDR3 region is CASSPGVEAFF. CDR3 bases: TGTGCCAGCAGCCCCGGGGTTGAAGCTTTCTTT.

The rearrangement joins TRBV7-2 to TRBJ2-3; 8 nucleotides match TRBD2. This CDR3 region has 15 residues. Germline values: CDR1 SGHTA, CDR2 FQGNSA. The V gene end was trimmed by 4 bases and the J gene end by 0 bases; junction bases not matched to a gene: 3. The CDR3 spells CASSWASGSTDTQYF. CDR3 bases: TGTGCCAGCAGCTGGGCTAGCGGGAGCACAGATACGCAGTATTTT.

A note on this clonotype: One end of the junction varies from germline; a read error may be responsible. The gene calls are TRBV29-1 and TRBJ2-3; D tentatively reads TRBD1 or TRBD2 (6 bases each). The CDR3 spans 12 residues. Germline V lookup: CDR1 SQVTM, CDR2 ANQGSEA. CDR3 in amino acids: CSGHRGVDTQCF. Here the CDR3 DNA reads TGCAGCGGCCATAGGGGGGTAGATACGCAGTGTTTT.

The V call is TRBV6-4, the J call TRBJ2-5; D is possibly TRBD2 (6 bases). The CDR3 is 18 amino acids. V shed 3 bases and J shed 5 bases, with 25 bases lying between them. Germline V lookup: CDR1 MRHNA, CDR2 SNTAGT. The CDR3 DNA reads TGTGCCAGCAGTGATCATGGTTCTTGCGGGGAGACCAGGGAGACCCAGTACTTC. Its translation: CASSDHGSCGETRETQYF.

This chain links TRBV4-2 with TRBJ2-3; 7 nucleotides line up with TRBD2. From germline, CDR1 is LGHNA and CDR2 YNFKEQ. The CDR3 totals 15 residues. Trimming removed 4 bases from V and 3 bases from J; junction bases left unmatched: 7. Here the CDR3 DNA reads TGTGCCAGCAGCCTGCGGGAGCTGAGGACAGATACGCAGTATTTT. Translation: CASSLRELRTDTQYF.

The table lists this clonotype with a few counts. This chain joins TRBV6-1 and TRBJ1-1, with D possibly being TRBD1 (5 bases). Germline V gene data show CDR1 as MNHNS and CDR2 as SASEGT. The length of the CDR3 is 17 residues. The V gene lost 1 base and the J gene lost 2 bases, with 17 bases spanning the gap. The CDR3 loop is CASSEGLWGGGNTEAFF. The CDR3 bases are TGTGCCAGCAGTGAAGGCCTCTGGGGGGGAGGAAACACTGAAGCTTTCTTT.

This clonotype was detected only a few times. V gene TRBV2 combines with J gene TRBJ2-1, with D perhaps TRBD2 (6 bases). Per the germline V gene, CDR1 is SNHLY and CDR2 is FYNNEI. Trimming took 10 bases from V and 9 from J, leaving 19 bases between them. The CDR3 totals 13 residues. CDR3 nucleotide sequence: TGTGCCATCCTAGGGGACGTTAGCGGTGAGCAGTTCTTC. Translation: CAILGDVSGEQFF.

V usage is TRBV4-2 and J usage is TRBJ2-5; 8 bases map to TRBD2. The J call is in doubt because the DNA end fits TRBJ2-1 better. Germline V lookup: CDR1 LGHNA, CDR2 YNFKEQ. This CDR3 has 16 amino acids. The CDR3 is CASSQEMGTRYYEQFF. In DNA, the CDR3 is TGTGCCAGCAGCCAAGAGATGGGGACTAGGTACTATGAGCAGTTCTTC.

The chain is built from TRBV20-1 and TRBJ2-2; 8 nucleotides agree with TRBD2. The V gene's germline CDR1 is DFQATT and CDR2 SNEGSKA (reference sequence). CDR3 length: 15 residues. V trimming: 2 bases; J trimming: 4 bases; junction bases outside the gene matches: 6. Here the CDR3 reads CSARLDGGVTGELFF. The CDR3 DNA sequence: TGCAGTGCTAGACTAGACGGGGGGGTCACCGGGGAGCTGTTTTTT.